Shown below are 7 T cell receptor beta chains from a single sample sequenced in a study of OX40 agonist ivuxolimab in advanced cancers. Assay: immunoSEQ multiplex PCR; the TCRdb copy retains only in-frame clones and omits some. The sample carries some 100,000 clones, less than 90% recorded once. The specimen comprised CD4+ or CD8+ T cells sorted from blood, sampled in a trial of the OX40 agonist ivuxolimab. These TCRs come from an adult with an advanced solid tumor such as melanoma, head and neck, liver or kidney cancer.

The chain carries TRBV7-2 and TRBJ2-4, with D possibly being TRBD2 (5 bases). Trimming took 5 bases from V and 6 from J, leaving 14 bases between them. Germline V gives CDR1 SGHTA, CDR2 FQGNSA. The CDR3 is made up of 14 amino acids. The CDR3: CASSAPPAGNIQYF. The CDR3, as DNA: TGTGCCAGCAGCGCCCCCCCGGCGGGAAACATTCAGTACTTC.

This clone showed up many times. The same CDR3 also results from other DNA sequences found in this sample. This rearrangement joins TRBV5-1 to TRBJ2-5, with D unresolved. Germline V gene sequence: CDR1 SGHRS, CDR2 YFSETQ. The CDR3 runs 11 residues. V was cut by 0 bases and J by 3 bases, with 0 bases left in between. The CDR3 nucleotides are TGCGCCAGCAGCTTGGAAGAGACCCAGTACTTC. It translates to CASSLEETQYF.

The rearrangement uses TRBV5-4 and TRBJ2-1, with D perhaps given as TRBD1 or TRBD2 (5 bases each). Trimming took off 0 bases at V and 8 bases at J, with 12 bases between the two ends. The CDR3 spans 14 residues. Germline lookup yields CDR1 SGHNT and CDR2 YYREEE (reference sequence). The CDR3 region has the DNA TGTGCCAGCAGCTTGGTGGGGACCCGGGATGAGCAGTTCTTC. Its translation: CASSLVGTRDEQFF.

The V call is TRBV28, the J call TRBJ2-3; a weak D match, TRBD2 (6 bases). Deletions cut 7 bases from V and 4 bases from J, with 18 bases between. Germline CDR1 and CDR2: MDHEN and SYDVKM. This CDR3 has 15 amino acids. The CDR3, as DNA: TGTGCCAGCAATGCCCCCGGGAGCGCCGCAGATACGCAGTATTTT. It yields the protein CASNAPGSAADTQYF.

This chain joins TRBV5-6 and TRBJ1-2; D gene ambiguous. Germline CDR1 reads SGHDT; CDR2 reads YYEEEE. V dropped 4 bases and J dropped 0 bases, with 10 bases sitting between them. This CDR3 is 14 amino acids long. The CDR3 DNA follows: TGTGCCAGCAGCCCTCAGTCGACTAACTATGGCTACACCTTC. It translates to CASSPQSTNYGYTF.

CDR3 residues: CASSLGEKLFF. The CDR3 region has the DNA TGCGCCAGCAGCTTGGGTGAAAAACTGTTTTTT. This chain uses TRBV5-1 with TRBJ1-4; D not resolved. Germline V gene lookup returns CDR1 SGHRS and CDR2 YFSETQ. The CDR3 sequence is 11 residues long. Trimming took 0 bases from V and 7 from J, leaving 1 base between them. Drawing the rest from reference TRBV5-1 and TRBJ1-4, the complete variable domain is KAGVTQTPRYLIKTRGQQVTLSCSPISGHRSVSWYQQTPGQGLQFLFEYFSETQRNKGNFPGRFSGRQFSNSRSEMNVSTLELGDSALYLCASSLGEKLFFGSGTQLSVL.

The chain recombines TRBV19 with TRBJ1-1; D gene uncertain. Germline-derived CDR1 and CDR2 are LNHDA and SQIVND (reference sequence). This CDR3 spans 15 amino acids. With 3 bases removed from V and 3 bases from J, the gap between germline ends came to 14 bases. The CDR3, as DNA: TGTGCCAGTAGTATGGAGGCAAAGCTCCACACTGAAGCTTTCTTT. Translated: CASSMEAKLHTEAFF.